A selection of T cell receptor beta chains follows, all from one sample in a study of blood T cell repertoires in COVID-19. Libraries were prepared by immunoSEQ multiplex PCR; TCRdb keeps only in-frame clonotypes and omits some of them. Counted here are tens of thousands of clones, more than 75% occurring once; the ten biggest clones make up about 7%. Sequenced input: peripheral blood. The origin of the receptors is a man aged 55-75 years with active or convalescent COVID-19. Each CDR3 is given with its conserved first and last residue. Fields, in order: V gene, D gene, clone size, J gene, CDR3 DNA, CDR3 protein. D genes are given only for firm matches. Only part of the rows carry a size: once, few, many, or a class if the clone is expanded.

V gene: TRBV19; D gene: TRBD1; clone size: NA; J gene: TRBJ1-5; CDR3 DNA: TGTGCCAGTAGTATCCAGGGGGCCCAGCCCCAGCATTTT; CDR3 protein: CASSIQGAQPQHF
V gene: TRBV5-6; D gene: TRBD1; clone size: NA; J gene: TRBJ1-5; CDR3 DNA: TGTGCCAGCAGCTTTCGACAGGGAACCTATAGCAATCAGCCCCAGCATTTT; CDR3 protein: CASSFRQGTYSNQPQHF
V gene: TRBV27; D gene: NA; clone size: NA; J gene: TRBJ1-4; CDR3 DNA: TGTGCCAGAGATATCAACGGGACAACGCCTTTTGGGGAAAAACTGTTTTTT; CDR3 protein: CARDINGTTPFGEKLFF
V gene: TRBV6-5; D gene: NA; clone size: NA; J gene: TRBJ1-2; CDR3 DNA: TGTGCCAGCAGTTTCCCCCCCAGGGGCTATGGCTACACCTTC; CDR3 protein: CASSFPPRGYGYTF
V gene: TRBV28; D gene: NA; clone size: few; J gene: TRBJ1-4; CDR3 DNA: TGTGCCAGCAGGGTACTTACTAATGAAAAACTGTTTTTT; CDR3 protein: CASRVLTNEKLFF
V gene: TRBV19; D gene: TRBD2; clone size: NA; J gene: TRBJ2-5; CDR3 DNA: TGTGCCAGTAGTACCACTAGCGGGATGAAGATAGAGACCCAGTACTTC; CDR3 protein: CASSTTSGMKIETQYF
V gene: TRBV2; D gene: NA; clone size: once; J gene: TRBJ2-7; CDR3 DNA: TGTGCCAGCAGTGAAGTGTCATTGGGAGGCTACGAGCAGTACTTC; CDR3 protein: CASSEVSLGGYEQYF
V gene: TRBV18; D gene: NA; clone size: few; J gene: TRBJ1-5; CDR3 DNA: TGTGCCAGCTCACCCGACAGAAGCGATAGCAATCAGCCCCAGCATTTT; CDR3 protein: CASSPDRSDSNQPQHF
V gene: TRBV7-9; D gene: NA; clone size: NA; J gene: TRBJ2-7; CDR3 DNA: TGTGCCAGCAGCTTAGAAGCGGGTGACGAGCAGTACTTC; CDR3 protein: CASSLEAGDEQYF
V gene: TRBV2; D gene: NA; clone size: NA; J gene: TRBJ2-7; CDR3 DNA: TGTGCCAGCAGTGAAACGCCTAGCTCCTACGAGCAGTACTTC; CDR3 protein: CASSETPSSYEQYF
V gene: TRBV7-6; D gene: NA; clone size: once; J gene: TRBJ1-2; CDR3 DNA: TGTGCCAGCAGCTTAGGCGGGGGGGGTGGCTACACCTTC; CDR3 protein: CASSLGGGGGYTF
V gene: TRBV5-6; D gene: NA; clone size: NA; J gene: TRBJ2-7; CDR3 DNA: TGTGCCAGCAGCTCCCACCGCTGGAGCTCCTACGAGCAGTACTTC; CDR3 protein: CASSSHRWSSYEQYF
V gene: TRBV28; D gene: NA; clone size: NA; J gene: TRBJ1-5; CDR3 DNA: TGTGCCAGCAGTTTAGGTTTTAGCCGTCAGCCCCAGCATTTT; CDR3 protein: CASSLGFSRQPQHF
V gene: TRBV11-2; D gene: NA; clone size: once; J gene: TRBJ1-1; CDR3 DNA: TGTGCCAGCAGCTTAGATCCTACGGGGTATGAAGCTTTCTTT; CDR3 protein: CASSLDPTGYEAFF
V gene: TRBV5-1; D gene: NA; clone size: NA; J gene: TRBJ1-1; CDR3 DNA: TGCGCCAGCAGCTTGGGGCAGGGATACACTGAAGCTTTCTTT; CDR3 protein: CASSLGQGYTEAFF
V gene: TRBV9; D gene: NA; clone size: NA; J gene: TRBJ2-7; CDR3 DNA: TGTGCCAGCAGCTCAGGGTTCGGTTACGAGCAGTACTTC; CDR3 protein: CASSSGFGYEQYF
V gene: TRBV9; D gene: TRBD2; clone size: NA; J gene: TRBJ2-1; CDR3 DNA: TGTGCCAGCAGCGTGGGACTAGCGGGGAACAATGAGCAGTTCTTC; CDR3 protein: CASSVGLAGNNEQFF
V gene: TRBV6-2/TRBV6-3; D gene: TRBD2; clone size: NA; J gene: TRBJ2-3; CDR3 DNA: TGTGCCAGCAGCCCCGGACTAGCGGGGGGCCGGGATACGCAGTATTTT; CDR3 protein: CASSPGLAGGRDTQYF
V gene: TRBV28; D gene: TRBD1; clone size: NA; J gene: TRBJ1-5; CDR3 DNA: TGTGCCAGCAGTTTTGTGACAGGGGGCGCGGGGGGTCAGCCCCAGCATTTT; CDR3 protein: CASSFVTGGAGGQPQHF
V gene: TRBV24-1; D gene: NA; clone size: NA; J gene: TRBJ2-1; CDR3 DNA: TGTGCCACCAGTGACTCCGGAGTCACAACCTACAATGAGCAGTTCTTC; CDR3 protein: CATSDSGVTTYNEQFF
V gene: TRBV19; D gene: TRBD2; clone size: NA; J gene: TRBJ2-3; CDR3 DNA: TGTGCCAGTAGTCTCAGAGCGGGACGGACCACAGATACGCAGTATTTT; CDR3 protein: CASSLRAGRTTDTQYF
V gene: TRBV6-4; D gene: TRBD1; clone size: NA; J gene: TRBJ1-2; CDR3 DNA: TGTGCCAGCAGTACAGGGGGTTACGGCTACACCTTC; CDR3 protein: CASSTGGYGYTF
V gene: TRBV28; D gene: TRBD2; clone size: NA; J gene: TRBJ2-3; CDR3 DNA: TGTGCCAGCAGCGTAGATGGACTAGCGGGGGGCTATAGCACAGATACGCAGTATTTT; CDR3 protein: CASSVDGLAGGYSTDTQYF
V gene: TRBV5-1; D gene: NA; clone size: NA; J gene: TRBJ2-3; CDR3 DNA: TGCGCCAGCAGCTTGGACCGCGCTAGCACAGATACGCAGTATTTT; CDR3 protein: CASSLDRASTDTQYF
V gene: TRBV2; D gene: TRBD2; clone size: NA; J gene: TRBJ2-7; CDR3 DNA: TGTGCCAGCAGGGTAGCGGGGGGATACGAGCAGTACTTC; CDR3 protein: CASRVAGGYEQYF
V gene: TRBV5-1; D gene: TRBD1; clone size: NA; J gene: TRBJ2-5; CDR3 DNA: TGCGCCAGCAGATCCGGACAGGGGAGTCAAGAGACCCAGTACTTC; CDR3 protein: CASRSGQGSQETQYF